A selection of T cell receptor beta chains follows, all from one sample in a study of T-cell reconstitution after alpha-beta-depleted transplantation in children. TCRdb reanalysed the PCR reads using MiXCR and keeps one entry per CDR3 protein. The sample contains some 120,000 distinct CDR3 sequences, about 23% of which appear only once. The specimen was PBMCs, mostly from graft donor cells, collected 180 days after TCRalphabeta/CD19-depleted stem cell transplant. Receptors originate from a male patient aged 2-9 years who had a stem cell transplant for chronic granulomatous disease, so the T cells may come from the graft donor. Both conserved end residues are part of each CDR3. The D gene is left open where the match is weak. Size is stated for part of the rows, as once, few or many counts, or as a class when the clone is expanded.

CDR3nt: TGCAGTGGGGTTCTCATCCGGCGGAAATACGAGCAGTACTTC
CDR3aa: CSGVLIRRKYEQYF
v_gene: TRBV20-1
d_gene: NA
abundance: few
j_gene: TRBJ2-7

CDR3nt: TGTGCCAGCAGTGAAGGCGGGGGTAAAAGCAATGAGCAGTTCTTC
CDR3aa: CASSEGGGKSNEQFF
v_gene: TRBV2
d_gene: TRBD2
abundance: NA
j_gene: TRBJ2-1

CDR3nt: TGTGCCAGCAGCCTCGGGGAAAGCTATAATGAAAAACTGTTTTTT
CDR3aa: CASSLGESYNEKLFF
v_gene: TRBV12-3/TRBV12-4
d_gene: NA
abundance: many
j_gene: TRBJ1-4

CDR3nt: TGCAGCGTCCACCTACGGGGGAGGGACAGGGAGCGGGAATTAGATACGCAGTATTTT
CDR3aa: CSVHLRGRDRERELDTQYF
v_gene: TRBV29-1
d_gene: TRBD1
abundance: few
j_gene: TRBJ2-3

CDR3nt: TGTGCCAGCAGCCCGCGCCGGGGCCTCGAGCAGTACTTC
CDR3aa: CASSPRRGLEQYF
v_gene: TRBV12-3/TRBV12-4
d_gene: NA
abundance: once
j_gene: TRBJ2-7

CDR3nt: TGCAGTGCCGCCCGACTAGCGGGAGGGCCGACTACGCAGTATTTT
CDR3aa: CSAARLAGGPTTQYF
v_gene: TRBV20-1
d_gene: TRBD2
abundance: few
j_gene: TRBJ2-3

CDR3nt: TGTGCCACCAGCAGAGTAGCTAGCGGGGGGCCCAATGAGCAGTTCTTC
CDR3aa: CATSRVASGGPNEQFF
v_gene: TRBV15
d_gene: TRBD2
abundance: NA
j_gene: TRBJ2-1

CDR3nt: TGCGCCAGCAGCCCCGGACTGGCTAAGGAGGGGGTCGGGGAGCTGTTTTTT
CDR3aa: CASSPGLAKEGVGELFF
v_gene: TRBV5-1
d_gene: NA
abundance: few
j_gene: TRBJ2-2

CDR3nt: TGCAGTGCGGCTGGGGCCAGGGGACAGTACTATGGCTACACCTTC
CDR3aa: CSAAGARGQYYGYTF
v_gene: TRBV20-1
d_gene: TRBD1
abundance: many
j_gene: TRBJ1-2

CDR3nt: TGTGCCACCTCCCGACGCCTGGTCCGTTTGAACCGGGGCTTCGAGCAGTACTTC
CDR3aa: CATSRRLVRLNRGFEQYF
v_gene: TRBV3-1
d_gene: NA
abundance: NA
j_gene: TRBJ2-7

CDR3nt: TGTGCCAGCAGCCGTACCGGGACCCATAATCAGCCCCAGCATTTT
CDR3aa: CASSRTGTHNQPQHF
v_gene: TRBV6-1
d_gene: NA
abundance: NA
j_gene: TRBJ1-5

CDR3nt: TGTGCCAGCATGGGCGGGAGCACAGATACGCAGTATTTT
CDR3aa: CASMGGSTDTQYF
v_gene: TRBV6-6
d_gene: NA
abundance: NA
j_gene: TRBJ2-3

CDR3nt: TGCAGCGTTTTTTCGCTAGCGGGAGTCTCCTACAATGAGCAGTTCTTC
CDR3aa: CSVFSLAGVSYNEQFF
v_gene: TRBV29-1
d_gene: TRBD2
abundance: once
j_gene: TRBJ2-1

CDR3nt: TGCAGCGTTGAAGAGTCAGGGGTATCTCAGCCCCAGCATTTT
CDR3aa: CSVEESGVSQPQHF
v_gene: TRBV29-1
d_gene: NA
abundance: NA
j_gene: TRBJ1-5

CDR3nt: TGTGCCAGCAGCTTAGGTGGGACGGCCTACGAGCAGTACTTC
CDR3aa: CASSLGGTAYEQYF
v_gene: TRBV7-3
d_gene: NA
abundance: NA
j_gene: TRBJ2-7

CDR3nt: TGTGCCACCAGCAGAGAGGGACTAGCGTCCGGGGAGCTGTTTTTT
CDR3aa: CATSREGLASGELFF
v_gene: TRBV15
d_gene: TRBD2
abundance: NA
j_gene: TRBJ2-2

CDR3nt: TGTGCCAGCAGCCGCGCCGGGAGCCTCAATGAGCAGTTCTTC
CDR3aa: CASSRAGSLNEQFF
v_gene: TRBV3-1
d_gene: NA
abundance: few
j_gene: TRBJ2-1

CDR3nt: TGTGCCAGCACCCGCTCACCCACAGGGAACGGGGAGCTGTTTTTT
CDR3aa: CASTRSPTGNGELFF
v_gene: TRBV12-3/TRBV12-4
d_gene: NA
abundance: NA
j_gene: TRBJ2-2

CDR3nt: TGTGCCAGCAGTTGGGTGAATACGCAGTATTTT
CDR3aa: CASSWVNTQYF
v_gene: TRBV12-3/TRBV12-4
d_gene: NA
abundance: NA
j_gene: TRBJ2-3

CDR3nt: TGTGCCAGCAGTTTTAGTCACTCGAACACCGGGGAGCTGTTTTTT
CDR3aa: CASSFSHSNTGELFF
v_gene: TRBV12-3/TRBV12-4
d_gene: NA
abundance: many
j_gene: TRBJ2-2

CDR3nt: TGCAGTGCTAGCCTCGGGAGTAGGTGGACCGGGGAGCTGTTTTTT
CDR3aa: CSASLGSRWTGELFF
v_gene: TRBV20-1
d_gene: NA
abundance: NA
j_gene: TRBJ2-2

CDR3nt: TGTGCCAGCAGGAGGGCCGGGGGCACAGATACGCAGTATTTT
CDR3aa: CASRRAGGTDTQYF
v_gene: TRBV28
d_gene: NA
abundance: NA
j_gene: TRBJ2-3

CDR3nt: TGTGCCAGCACAGCGGGAGGGCCCCAGGATACGCAGTATTTT
CDR3aa: CASTAGGPQDTQYF
v_gene: TRBV19
d_gene: TRBD2
abundance: many
j_gene: TRBJ2-3

CDR3nt: TGCGCCAGCAGCTCGGGCAGCCCTCTGGGAGAGCAGTACTTC
CDR3aa: CASSSGSPLGEQYF
v_gene: TRBV5-1
d_gene: NA
abundance: NA
j_gene: TRBJ2-7

CDR3nt: TGCAGTGCTCCGGGACCGAGCACAGATACGCAGTATTTT
CDR3aa: CSAPGPSTDTQYF
v_gene: TRBV20-1
d_gene: NA
abundance: few
j_gene: TRBJ2-3

CDR3nt: TGCAGTGTCCAAATGACGGGGGGTCTTTCCAAAAACATTCAGTACTTC
CDR3aa: CSVQMTGGLSKNIQYF
v_gene: TRBV20-1
d_gene: TRBD2
abundance: many
j_gene: TRBJ2-4

CDR3nt: TGCGCCAGCAGCTTGGAAAAGAGCACAGATACGCAGTATTTT
CDR3aa: CASSLEKSTDTQYF
v_gene: TRBV5-1
d_gene: NA
abundance: NA
j_gene: TRBJ2-3

CDR3nt: TGTGCCACCAGCAGAGATGAAGGGTATGAGCAGTACTTC
CDR3aa: CATSRDEGYEQYF
v_gene: TRBV15
d_gene: NA
abundance: NA
j_gene: TRBJ2-7

CDR3nt: TGTGCCAGCAGCTTTGACGGGTACAATGAGCAGTTCTTC
CDR3aa: CASSFDGYNEQFF
v_gene: TRBV7-9
d_gene: NA
abundance: few
j_gene: TRBJ2-1

CDR3nt: TGCAGTGCCAGGGATCTAGCGGGGGGCTCCTACGAGCAGTACTTC
CDR3aa: CSARDLAGGSYEQYF
v_gene: TRBV20-1
d_gene: TRBD2
abundance: few
j_gene: TRBJ2-7

CDR3nt: TGTGCCAGCAGTCCACAGGGGGCTATCCCCGGGGAGCTGTTTTTT
CDR3aa: CASSPQGAIPGELFF
v_gene: TRBV6-1
d_gene: TRBD1
abundance: NA
j_gene: TRBJ2-2

CDR3nt: TGCGCCAGCAGCTTGGACAGGGGGAACACTGAAGCTTTCTTT
CDR3aa: CASSLDRGNTEAFF
v_gene: TRBV5-1
d_gene: TRBD1
abundance: many
j_gene: TRBJ1-1

CDR3nt: TGTGCCAGCAGCCCGATGTCAAACAATGAGCAGTTCTTC
CDR3aa: CASSPMSNNEQFF
v_gene: TRBV12-3/TRBV12-4
d_gene: NA
abundance: many
j_gene: TRBJ2-1

CDR3nt: TGCAGCGGCGTACTAGCGGGGGGGCGAGAGACCCAGTACTTC
CDR3aa: CSGVLAGGRETQYF
v_gene: TRBV29-1
d_gene: TRBD2
abundance: few
j_gene: TRBJ2-5

CDR3nt: TGCGCCAGCAGCACCTGGACTAGCGGATACTACAATGAGCAGTTCTTC
CDR3aa: CASSTWTSGYYNEQFF
v_gene: TRBV5-1
d_gene: TRBD2
abundance: NA
j_gene: TRBJ2-1

CDR3nt: TGTGCCAGCAGCTTAATCGGGACAGGCTCCGAGCAGTACTTC
CDR3aa: CASSLIGTGSEQYF
v_gene: TRBV7-2
d_gene: TRBD1
abundance: NA
j_gene: TRBJ2-7

CDR3nt: TGTGCCAGCAGCTTAGGTTGGTTGGCGGGAGAGACCCAGTACTTC
CDR3aa: CASSLGWLAGETQYF
v_gene: TRBV7-2
d_gene: NA
abundance: few
j_gene: TRBJ2-5

CDR3nt: TGTGCCATCAGTCCGGGGATGGGTCAGCCCCAGCATTTT
CDR3aa: CAISPGMGQPQHF
v_gene: TRBV10-3
d_gene: NA
abundance: many
j_gene: TRBJ1-5

CDR3nt: TGTGCCAGCAGCACTTCGGGGGGGCATCAGCCCCAGCATTTT
CDR3aa: CASSTSGGHQPQHF
v_gene: TRBV12-3/TRBV12-4
d_gene: NA
abundance: NA
j_gene: TRBJ1-5

CDR3nt: TGCGCCAGCAGCGCAGACCTGGGACTAGCGGGAGGTGCAGATACGCAGTATTTT
CDR3aa: CASSADLGLAGGADTQYF
v_gene: TRBV5-1
d_gene: TRBD2
abundance: NA
j_gene: TRBJ2-3

CDR3nt: TGCAGTGCTAGGGCCGGGGGGCGAAAATACACCGGGGAGCTGTTTTTT
CDR3aa: CSARAGGRKYTGELFF
v_gene: TRBV20-1
d_gene: NA
abundance: many
j_gene: TRBJ2-2